These T cell receptor beta chains were read from a single sample in a study of blood T cell repertoires in COVID-19. Clones were sequenced by immunoSEQ multiplex PCR, and TCRdb holds only the in-frame ones, with some missing. Of about 170,000 clones detected, around nine tenths appear once; the ten largest clones hold approximately 0.56%. The specimen was peripheral blood. These TCRs come from a man between 45 and 60 years old with acute or convalescent COVID-19. CDR3s include the opening cysteine and the closing phenylalanine or tryptophan. Fields, in order: D gene, V gene, J gene, clone size, CDR3 DNA, CDR3 protein. A D gene is named only where the DNA matches it firmly. The size field is filled for only some rows; it gives once, few, many or a size class.

NA	TRBV29-1	TRBJ1-2	NA	TGCAGCGTTGAAGGCCAGTTCTATGGCTACACCTTC	CSVEGQFYGYTF
TRBD2	TRBV7-2	TRBJ2-7	once	TGTGCCAGCAGCACCAGGACTAGCGGGATCGAGCAGTACTTC	CASSTRTSGIEQYF
TRBD1	TRBV4-1	TRBJ2-1	NA	TGCGCCAGCAGCCCGGGGACAGGGGGCCTTTGGGAGCAGTTCTTC	CASSPGTGGLWEQFF
NA	TRBV4-1	TRBJ2-7	NA	TGCGCCAGCAGCCAGGGGTCAGGGTCCTACGAGCAGTACTTC	CASSQGSGSYEQYF
TRBD1	TRBV24-1	TRBJ1-1	NA	TGTGCCACCAGTGATGCGACAGGGACTGAAGCTTTCTTT	CATSDATGTEAFF
NA	TRBV7-6	TRBJ2-5	NA	TGTGCCAGCAGCGGTACAGGGTTTATGGAGACCCAGTACTTC	CASSGTGFMETQYF
NA	TRBV25-1	TRBJ2-7	NA	TGTGCCAGCAGTGATTTGAGACAGTACGAGCAGTACTTC	CASSDLRQYEQYF
NA	TRBV10-3	TRBJ2-1	once	TGTGCCATCAGTGGGACTACCCCTAATGAGCAGTTCTTC	CAISGTTPNEQFF
NA	TRBV28	TRBJ2-1	NA	TGTGCCAGCAGTTTTATTAGGGGCTCCTACAATGAGCAGTTCTTC	CASSFIRGSYNEQFF
NA	TRBV7-8	TRBJ1-5	once	TGTGCCAGCAGCTTCTCAGGGGTTTATAGCAATCAGCCCCAGCATTTT	CASSFSGVYSNQPQHF
NA	TRBV18	TRBJ2-5	NA	TGTGCCAGCTCACCTACTACCCAAGAGACCCAGTACTTC	CASSPTTQETQYF
NA	TRBV4-2	TRBJ2-7	NA	TGTGCCAGCAGCCAAGATTCCTACTACGAGCAGTACTTC	CASSQDSYYEQYF
NA	TRBV18	TRBJ1-1	NA	TGTGCCAGCTCACAGACAGAAGACACTGAAGCTTTCTTT	CASSQTEDTEAFF
TRBD1	TRBV2	TRBJ1-4	NA	TGTGCCAGCAGACCGGGACAGGGAGATGAAAAACTGTTTTTT	CASRPGQGDEKLFF
TRBD2	TRBV2	TRBJ2-1	once	TGTGCCAGCAAAGAGACTAGCGGGAGATACAATGAGCAGTTCTTC	CASKETSGRYNEQFF
NA	TRBV18	TRBJ2-5	once	TGTGCCAGCTCACCACCAGCATCGCAAGAGACCCAGTACTTC	CASSPPASQETQYF
TRBD1	TRBV2	TRBJ2-6	NA	TGTGCCAGCTCAGGGGGCGTTGGGGCCAACGTCCTGACTTTC	CASSGGVGANVLTF
TRBD2	TRBV4-2	TRBJ2-1	NA	TGTGCCAGCAGCCCCCAGAGTAGCGGGGGGGAGGGTGAGCAGTTCTTC	CASSPQSSGGEGEQFF
TRBD2	TRBV7-2	TRBJ2-2	NA	TGTGCCAGCAGCCCTGCTGTTAGCGGGGCGGGGGAGCTGTTTTTT	CASSPAVSGAGELFF
TRBD1	TRBV28	TRBJ2-2	NA	TGTGCCAGCAGCCCAGGGGGCGCGGGTACCGGGGAGCTGTTTTTT	CASSPGGAGTGELFF
NA	TRBV10-2	TRBJ1-6	NA	TGCGCCAGCAGCCTGGGACACGTTTACTCACCCCTCCACTTT	CASSLGHVYSPLHF
NA	TRBV10-3	TRBJ1-1	NA	TGTGCCATCACCGCTACAGGGTCCAACACTGAAGCTTTCTTT	CAITATGSNTEAFF
NA	TRBV13	TRBJ2-2	NA	TGTGCCAGCGGGGAGAGAGGCGGGGAGCTGTTTTTT	CASGERGGELFF
NA	TRBV5-1	TRBJ2-2	NA	TGCGCCACCCGGATAGCGGCAACGAACACCGGGGAGCTGTTTTTT	CATRIAATNTGELFF
NA	TRBV6-5	TRBJ1-5	NA	TGTGCCAGCAGAAGAGGGTCTGGTAGCAATCAGCCCCAGCATTTT	CASRRGSGSNQPQHF
NA	TRBV5-6	TRBJ1-2	NA	TGTGCCAGCGGACGGGGTGGGGGGGATGGCTACACCTTC	CASGRGGGDGYTF
TRBD1	TRBV7-9	TRBJ1-1	NA	TGTGCCAGCAGCCAACTCGGCGGGACAGAGAACACTGAAGCTTTCTTT	CASSQLGGTENTEAFF
NA	TRBV9	TRBJ2-1	NA	TGTGCCAGCAGTCGGGATTACAATGAGCAGTTCTTC	CASSRDYNEQFF
NA	TRBV28	TRBJ2-7	NA	TGTGCCAGCAGTTTAAACGGGGATTACGAGCAGTACTTC	CASSLNGDYEQYF
NA	TRBV7-2	TRBJ1-6	NA	TGTGCCAGCAGCCCCTCGGGCGGGCGCTATAATTCACCCCTCCACTTT	CASSPSGGRYNSPLHF
TRBD2	TRBV9	TRBJ2-2	once	TGTGCCAGCAGCCAGACTAGCGGGGGGTTACGGGGCACCGGGGAGCTGTTTTTT	CASSQTSGGLRGTGELFF
NA	TRBV29-1	TRBJ1-1	once	TGCAGCGTTGAAACCACTATGAACACTGAAGCTTTCTTT	CSVETTMNTEAFF